This TCR beta chain was sequenced in a study of blood T cell repertoires in COVID-19. Produced via immunoSEQ multiplex PCR; TCRdb's table is partial and in-frame only. The table includes hundreds of thousands of clones, about four fifths detected once. This clone was seen only a few times. The sample comprised PBMCs or T cells enriched from blood (not recorded which). The sequence was collected from a woman aged 40-49 years who had been exposed to COVID-19.

The CDR3 is CASSQDATGQGTEAFF. DNA for the CDR3: TGTGCCAGCAGCCAAGATGCTACGGGACAGGGCACTGAAGCTTTCTTT. This chain joins TRBV3-1 (or the pseudogene TRBV3-2) and TRBJ1-1, with 9 bases aligning to TRBD1. CDR1 and CDR2 from the germline V gene are LGHDT and YNNKEL (reference sequence). The CDR3 has 16 residues. With 0 bases clipped from V and 4 bases from J, the junction kept 6 bases outside the gene matches.